The next 26 T cell receptor beta chains were all read from a single sample in a study of T cells in Graves' hyperthyroidism and ophthalmopathy. TCR beta CDR3 regions were amplified from RNA. The TCR CDR3 first-round RT-PCR relied on the HTBI primer set. One entry per CDR3 protein results from TCRdb running MiXCR on the multiplex PCR reads. The sample holds about 130,000 distinct CDR3 sequences, roughly a fifth seen once. Sequencing input: blood. The receptor set was obtained from a woman aged 45-60 years with Graves' hyperthyroidism that later progressed to Graves' ophthalmopathy.

This rearrangement joins TRBV15 to TRBJ1-5; D unresolved. The CDR3 sequence is 16 residues long. Germline-derived CDR1 and CDR2 are LNHNV and YYDKDF (reference sequence). The V end lost 1 base, the J end lost 2 bases, and 12 bases lay between the germline ends. Written as DNA, the CDR3 is TGTGCCACCAGCAGAGTGGGAGGGTTTGGCAATCAGCCCCAGCATTTT. Translation gives CATSRVGGFGNQPQHF. The whole variable domain, filled in from reference TRBV15 and TRBJ1-5, reads DAMVIQNPRYQVTQFGKPVTLSCSQTLNHNVMYWYQQKSSQAPKLLFHYYDKDFNNEADTPDNFQSRRPNTSFCFLDIRSPGLGDTAMYLCATSRVGGFGNQPQHFGDGTRLSIL.

J is TRBJ2-5 and V is TRBV3-1; D may be TRBD1 (8 bases). CDR1 LGHDT and CDR2 YNNKEL come from the germline V gene (reference sequence). This CDR3 is 13 amino acids long. V gave up 5 bases and J gave up 5 bases, with 12 bases separating them. The CDR3 DNA is TGTGCCAGCAGCAACAGGGGGGGGGAGACCCAGTACTTC. Translated: CASSNRGGETQYF.

In the case of this clonotype: One end of the junction does not line up with germline, which may come from a read error. This chain links TRBV7-6 with TRBJ1-1; D may be TRBD1 (5 bases). Germline-derived CDR1 and CDR2 are SGHVS and FNYEAQ. This CDR3 contains 12 residues. In nucleotides, the CDR3 is TGTGCCAGTAGCTTAGCGCCGGGGCGAGCTTTCTTT. Translated, it gives CASSLAPGRAFF.

Details on this clonotype: Given a much more abundant clone one base away, this may be a read error. J is TRBJ2-4 and V is TRBV6-2 or TRBV6-3; 7 nucleotides match TRBD2. CDR3 length: 14 amino acids. The germline CDR1 and CDR2 sequences are MNHEY and SVGEGT. Trimming took 8 bases from V and 1 from J; bases not matched to a gene: 5. The CDR3 loop is CASGGEGAKNIQYF. CDR3 in DNA: TGTGCCAGCGGGGGGGAGGGTGCCAAAAACATTCAGTACTTC.

This clonotype was observed at least ten times. The chain carries TRBV7-8 and TRBJ1-5; 7 bases map to TRBD1. The trim removed 5 bases at V and 3 bases at J, leaving 10 bases unmatched. Germline V gene sequence: CDR1 SGHVS, CDR2 FQNEAQ. CDR3 size: 16 residues. The CDR3, as DNA: TGTGCCAGCAGCCTAAGGACAGGCGCAGACAATCAGCCCCAGCATTTT. Translating it yields CASSLRTGADNQPQHF. Variable domain in full (rest from reference TRBV7-8 and TRBJ1-5): GAGVSQSPRYKVAKRGQDVALRCDPISGHVSLFWYQQALGQGPEFLTYFQNEAQLDKSGLPSDRFFAERPEGSVSTLKIQRTQQEDSAVYLCASSLRTGADNQPQHFGDGTRLSIL.

This clonotype was recorded many times. The V and J genes are TRBV10-3 and TRBJ2-5, with 9 nucleotides matching TRBD1. This CDR3 is built from 14 residues. V was pared by 5 bases and J by 5 bases, with 6 bases of the junction left unmatched. Germline CDR1 is ENHRY and CDR2 is SYGVKD. CDR3 nucleotides: TGTGCCATCAGTACCGACAGGGGGAGGGAGACCCAGTACTTC. It translates to CAISTDRGRETQYF.

This clonotype occurred many times. This chain joins TRBV3-1 and TRBJ2-5; D is uncertain. Per the germline V gene, CDR1 is LGHDT and CDR2 is YNNKEL (reference sequence). Trimming left V 1 base short and J 6 bases short, with 6 bases between. The CDR3 totals 12 residues. The CDR3 here is CASSQGAKTQYF. The CDR3 DNA reads TGTGCCAGCAGCCAAGGGGCCAAGACCCAGTACTTC.

The V gene is TRBV28, the J gene TRBJ2-7, with 10 bases that match TRBD1. Germline loops: CDR1 MDHEN, CDR2 SYDVKM. The J segment lost 2 bases and the V segment lost 3 bases, leaving 10 bases of the junction unmatched. The CDR3 loop spans 17 amino acids. As DNA, the CDR3 is TGTGCCAGCAGTTTTACGAGGGACAGGGGAGATCCCTACGAGCAGTACTTC. It encodes CASSFTRDRGDPYEQYF.

This clonotype showed up many times. This rearrangement joins TRBV7-8 to TRBJ1-6; the match to TRBD1 covers 7 bases. The CDR3 extends over 15 amino acids. Germline loops: CDR1 SGHVS, CDR2 FQNEAQ. Losses at the gene ends were 3 bases for V and 5 bases for J; bases not matched to a gene: 4. CDR3 region: CASSLATGNNSPLHF. CDR3 DNA: TGTGCCAGCAGCTTGGCGACAGGGAATAATTCACCCCTCCACTTT.

This clonotype was seen a handful of times. V usage is TRBV27 and J usage is TRBJ2-3, with 10 bases that match TRBD2. Trimming cost V 7 bases and J 0 bases; bases outside gene matches: 1. Germline assignment: CDR1 MNHEY and CDR2 SMNVEV (reference sequence). This CDR3 is 14 amino acids long. The DNA of the CDR3 is TGTGCCAGCAAACTAGCGGGAAGCACAGATACGCAGTATTTT. Translated: CASKLAGSTDTQYF.

This sequence joins TRBV13 and TRBJ1-2; a weak D match, TRBD1 (5 bases). The ends were cut back, 8 bases at V and 6 bases at J, with 19 bases in the middle. This CDR3 region has 14 residues. Germline-derived CDR1 and CDR2 are PRHDT and FYEKMQ (reference sequence). CDR3 DNA sequence: TGTGCCAGCGGTACTAGGGGTGTCCCAAATGGCTACACCTTC. Translated: CASGTRGVPNGYTF.

This clonotype appeared a few times. CDR3 protein: CASIEGRATGELFF. CDR3 DNA sequence: TGTGCCAGCATAGAGGGAAGAGCCACCGGGGAGCTGTTTTTT. The V gene is TRBV28, the J gene TRBJ2-2; D is possibly TRBD2 (5 bases). Germline V gene data show CDR1 as MDHEN and CDR2 as SYDVKM. The CDR3 has 14 amino acids. Trimming took 7 bases from V and 4 from J, leaving 13 bases between them.

The chain links TRBV6-1 to TRBJ1-4; D gene ambiguous. The germline CDR1 and CDR2 sequences are MNHNS and SASEGT. Deletions cut 2 bases from V and 8 bases from J, with 12 bases between. The CDR3 runs 14 residues. The CDR3 region is CASSERAWREKLFF. The CDR3 nucleotides read TGTGCCAGCAGTGAAAGGGCATGGAGGGAAAAACTGTTTTTT.

This clonotype was observed at least ten times. This sequence joins TRBV12-3 or TRBV12-4 and TRBJ2-3; 13 bases line up with TRBD2. Germline trimming cut 5 bases from V and 8 bases from J; bases unmatched to any gene: 7. The CDR3 is 15 amino acids. The CDR3 bases are TGTGCCAGCAGTCCCCGGACTAGCGGGAGAGCTACGCAGTATTTT. Encoded protein: CASSPRTSGRATQYF.

This chain connects TRBV4-2 to TRBJ1-1, with 7 bases that match TRBD1. The germline V gene has CDR1 LGHNA and CDR2 YNFKEQ. The CDR3 loop spans 14 amino acids. The ends lost 2 bases at V and 6 bases at J; junction bases unmatched: 6. For the CDR3, the DNA is TGTGCCAGCAGCCAAACGAGGCAGGGGGCTGAAGCTTTCTTT. It translates to CASSQTRQGAEAFF.

V and J are TRBV2 and TRBJ2-4; D unresolved. This CDR3 has 15 residues. Germline CDR1 and CDR2: SNHLY and FYNNEI. V was clipped by 2 bases and J by 12 bases, with 20 bases between them. The CDR3 loop is CASSELATPTGSQYF. DNA for the CDR3: TGTGCCAGCAGTGAATTGGCTACCCCTACCGGATCTCAGTACTTC. The full variable domain, with the rest looked up from reference TRBV2 and TRBJ2-4, is EPEVTQTPSHQVTQMGQEVILRCVPISNHLYFYWYRQILGQKVEFLVSFYNNEISEKSEIFDDQFSVERPDGSNFTLKIRSTKLEDSAMYFCASSELATPTGSQYFGAGTRLSVL.

This clonotype was seen at least ten times. The J gene is TRBJ2-7, the V gene TRBV29-1; D not resolved. Between the trimmed V and J ends, which lost 3 bases and 0 bases, there was a span of 6 bases. There are 12 residues in the CDR3. Germline-derived CDR1 and CDR2 are SQVTM and ANQGSEA. The CDR3 DNA reads TGCAGCGTTGAGGCCAGCTCCTACGAGCAGTACTTC. Residues: CSVEASSYEQYF.

The rearrangement links TRBV6-1 to TRBJ2-1, with TRBD1 identical over 7 bases. V dropped 8 bases and J dropped 5; count of bases not matched to a gene: 9. CDR1 is MNHNS and CDR2 is SASEGT in the germline V gene. CDR3 length: 14 residues. The CDR3 region has the DNA TGTGCCAGCGAAACCGGGACAGTCCACAATGAGCAGTTCTTC. Its protein product is CASETGTVHNEQFF.

CDR3 nucleotides: TGTGCCAGTGGTGCGGACTCCCGCTACAATGAGCAGTTCTTC. Its translation: CASGADSRYNEQFF. This chain connects TRBV19 to TRBJ2-1, with D possibly matching TRBD2 (5 bases). This CDR3 region has 14 residues. The V and J ends lost 8 bases and 3 bases respectively, with 14 bases between them. The V gene's germline CDR1 is LNHDA and CDR2 SQIVND (reference sequence).

The chain has TRBV30 and TRBJ2-1; D ambiguous. This CDR3 has 11 amino acids. Trimming took 2 bases from V and 9 from J, leaving 8 bases between them. In germline, CDR1 is GTSNPN, CDR2 SVGIG (reference sequence). The CDR3, as DNA: TGTGCCTGGAGTTTCCGCGGTGAGCAGTTCTTC. Protein product: CAWSFRGEQFF.

The chain is built from TRBV4-1 and TRBJ1-5; 7 bases are a match to TRBD1. V was pared by 2 bases and J by 4 bases, with 2 bases of the junction left unmatched. The CDR3 loop spans 14 amino acids. CDR1 is MGHRA, CDR2 YSYEKL, per germline. CDR3 DNA sequence: TGCGCCAGCAGCCAATGGGACAGAAATCAGCCCCAGCATTTT. The encoded protein is CASSQWDRNQPQHF.

This clonotype has a count of ten or more. The J gene is TRBJ2-1, the V gene TRBV29-1; the D gene is possibly TRBD2 (6 bases). Germline lookup yields CDR1 SQVTM and CDR2 ANQGSEA. The V end lost 5 bases, the J end lost 4 bases, and 18 bases lay between the germline ends. This CDR3 spans 15 amino acids. CDR3 DNA: TGCAGCGTTACCCCCGTGGGGGGAGCATACAATGAGCAGTTCTTC. Amino acids: CSVTPVGGAYNEQFF.

The sample holds many counts of this clonotype. V and J are TRBV4-1 and TRBJ1-5, with D unresolved. V gave up 3 bases and J gave up 1 base, with 16 bases separating them. CDR1 and CDR2 (germline): MGHRA, YSYEKL. The CDR3 consists of 17 residues. The CDR3 DNA reads as TGCGCCAGCAGCCACGACACAGTCCCCAAGAGCAATCAGCCCCAGCATTTT. It codes for CASSHDTVPKSNQPQHF.

This clonotype was observed many times. The chain couples TRBV6-1 to TRBJ2-3; 10 bases match TRBD1. The germline CDR1 and CDR2 sequences are MNHNS and SASEGT. V lost 5 bases to trimming and J lost 3 bases; unmatched junction nucleotides: 5. The CDR3 runs 15 residues. CDR3 in amino acids: CASSYRDRGTDTQYF. In DNA form, the CDR3 reads TGTGCCAGCAGTTACCGGGACAGGGGTACAGATACGCAGTATTTT.

This clonotype came up a few times. V and J are TRBV12-3 or TRBV12-4 and TRBJ2-1; D not certain. The CDR3 has 13 amino acids. Between the trimmed V and J ends, which lost 7 bases and 4 bases, there was a span of 11 bases. CDR3 sequence reads: CASIEGRYNEQFF. The CDR3 DNA reads as TGTGCCAGCATCGAAGGGCGGTACAATGAGCAGTTCTTC.

This clonotype has at least ten counts. J is TRBJ2-2 and V is TRBV11-2, with D perhaps matching TRBD1 (6 bases). The length of the CDR3 is 13 residues. Trimming pared 5 bases from V and 5 bases from J, leaving 9 bases between. CDR1 and CDR2 (germline): SGHAT, FQNNGV. CDR3 bases: TGTGCCAGCAGCAACAGGGATACCGGGGAGCTGTTTTTT. As protein: CASSNRDTGELFF. Complete variable domain (other parts from reference TRBV11-2 and TRBJ2-2): EAGVAQSPRYKIIEKRQSVAFWCNPISGHATLYWYQQILGQGPKLLIQFQNNGVVDDSQLPKDRFSAERLKGVDSTLKIQPAKLEDSAVYLCASSNRDTGELFFGEGSRLTVL.